Listed here are 14 T cell receptor beta chains from one sample, sequenced in a study of beta chain features in type 1 diabetes. Regarding the study as a whole: All four CD4+ subsets of Type 1 diabetes patients contained TCRB CDR3s that were moderately but significantly shorter.

TCRB transcripts that were expressed got sequenced, as all of the isolated RNA had been reverse transcribed. TCRdb's table, derived via immunoSEQ multiplex PCR, lists solely in-frame clones and lacks some. In the table there are 680,000 or so clones, roughly 13% of which are singletons. Their antigen targets remain unknown. The sequencing sample was made of naive CD4+ T cells from blood. The source of these receptors is a man younger than 35 with type 1 diabetes.

In this sample, this clone turned up a few times. The chain employs TRBV7-2 and TRBJ2-1, with D perhaps TRBD1 (5 bases). The CDR3 totals 15 residues. Germline V lookup: CDR1 SGHTA, CDR2 FQGNSA. V lost 5 bases and J lost 0, with 11 bases in between. The CDR3 region has the DNA TGTGCCAGCAGCCCCCAGGGTTACTCCTACAATGAGCAGTTCTTC. Residues: CASSPQGYSYNEQFF.

J is TRBJ2-1 and V is TRBV4-1, with 8 nucleotides matching TRBD2. The J segment lost 6 bases and the V segment lost 1 base, leaving 5 bases of the junction unmatched. The CDR3 length is 15 residues. The germline CDR1 and CDR2 sequences are MGHRA and YSYEKL. This CDR3 is CASSQGLAGRNEQFF. The CDR3 DNA reads as TGCGCCAGCAGCCAAGGGCTAGCGGGCCGCAATGAGCAGTTCTTC.

V gene TRBV7-6 combines with J gene TRBJ1-2, with D unclear. This CDR3 is 14 amino acids long. V was shortened by 0 bases and J by 5 bases, with 10 bases between the two germline ends. The germline V gene encodes CDR1 SGHVS and CDR2 FNYEAQ. Written as DNA, the CDR3 is TGTGCCAGCAGCTTAGCGGGGAACTCATATGGCTACACCTTC. Residues: CASSLAGNSYGYTF. Full variable domain (remainder filled in from reference TRBV7-6 and TRBJ1-2): GAGVSQSPRYKVTKRGQDVALRCDPISGHVSLYWYRQALGQGPEFLTYFNYEAQQDKSGLPNDRFSAERPEGSISTLTIQRTEQRDSAMYRCASSLAGNSYGYTFGSGTRLTVV.

The chain carries TRBV27 and TRBJ1-6; D remains ambiguous. CDR1 and CDR2 (germline): MNHEY, SMNVEV (reference sequence). The CDR3 runs 16 residues. The V gene lost 6 bases and the J gene lost 8 bases, with 20 bases spanning the gap. CDR3 nucleotides: TGTGCCAGCAGCCCCGACTGGGGAGAGGGAGATTCACCCCTCCACTTT. It codes for CASSPDWGEGDSPLHF.

The chain uses TRBV6-5 and TRBJ2-1, with D maybe TRBD1 (5 bases). This CDR3 region has 13 residues. Germline V CDR1 and CDR2: MNHEY, SVGAGI. V shed 7 bases and J shed 5 bases, with 12 bases lying between them. DNA for the CDR3: TGTGCCAGCACCTCAGACAGAGACAATGAGCAGTTCTTC. Its protein product is CASTSDRDNEQFF.

This chain joins TRBV2 and TRBJ1-2; possibly TRBD1 for D (5 bases). The CDR3 is 13 residues long. Trimming removed 2 bases from V and 5 bases from J, with 9 bases in between. Germline V gene data show CDR1 as SNHLY and CDR2 as FYNNEI. The DNA for the CDR3 is TGTGCCAGCAGTGAAACGGGACCGTATGGCTACACCTTC. Translating it yields CASSETGPYGYTF.

The rearrangement joins TRBV5-1 to TRBJ2-2; D is perhaps TRBD1 (5 bases). The CDR3 extends over 16 amino acids. The germline V gene encodes CDR1 SGHRS and CDR2 YFSETQ. V gave up 0 bases and J gave up 1 base, with 10 bases separating them. CDR3 nucleotide sequence: TGCGCCAGCAGCTTGGTACCGCAGGGGAACACCGGGGAGCTGTTTTTT. Its protein is CASSLVPQGNTGELFF.

This chain uses TRBV7-9 with TRBJ1-1; the D gene is possibly TRBD1 (6 bases). The V gene lost 5 bases and the J gene lost 3 bases, with 16 bases spanning the gap. CDR1 and CDR2 from the germline V gene are SEHNR and FQNEAQ (reference sequence). The CDR3 is made up of 15 amino acids. In DNA form, the CDR3 reads TGTGCCAGCAGCCTAAGGACAGCTCAGGACACTGAAGCTTTCTTT. This codes for CASSLRTAQDTEAFF.

This chain connects TRBV2 to TRBJ2-7; D tentatively reads TRBD1 or TRBD2 (5 bases each). Germline lookup yields CDR1 SNHLY and CDR2 FYNNEI. V dropped 7 bases and J dropped 4 bases, with 17 bases sitting between them. This CDR3 spans 14 amino acids. In DNA form, the CDR3 reads TGTGCCAGCAACCGGGACGGAGCCGATTACGAGCAGTACTTC. It encodes CASNRDGADYEQYF.

This chain joins TRBV4-1 and TRBJ2-4, with 7 bases aligning to TRBD2. CDR3 length: 17 amino acids. Germline V lookup: CDR1 MGHRA, CDR2 YSYEKL. V gave up 6 bases and J gave up 0 bases; unmatched junction bases: 11. The CDR3 coding sequence is TGCGCCAGCAGACCCGTGGGGAGGGCCTTAGCCAAAAACATTCAGTACTTC. As protein: CASRPVGRALAKNIQYF.

This clone was counted only a few times. The rearrangement links TRBV7-9 to TRBJ2-5; 7 nucleotides align to TRBD2. The CDR3 consists of 14 residues. Germline lookup yields CDR1 SEHNR and CDR2 FQNEAQ (reference sequence). Trimming cost V 3 bases and J 1 base; bases outside gene matches: 2. The CDR3 DNA reads as TGTGCCAGCAGCTTTGGGACTACCCAAGAGACCCAGTACTTC. It specifies CASSFGTTQETQYF.

This clone was counted only a few times. The chain recombines TRBV4-1 with TRBJ1-2; perhaps TRBD1 as D (5 bases). V was clipped by 9 bases and J by 4 bases, with 24 bases between them. Looked up from germline, CDR1 is MGHRA and CDR2 is YSYEKL. This CDR3 has 16 residues. CDR3 nucleotides: TGCGCCAGTACTCAGAGGGAGGGGACGGTAGCCTATGGCTACACCTTC. Translating it yields CASTQREGTVAYGYTF.

This clone has a handful of counts. V gene TRBV6-1 combines with J gene TRBJ1-1; TRBD1 is a possible D gene (6 bases). This CDR3 is 14 amino acids long. V dropped 4 bases and J dropped 4 bases, with 13 bases sitting between them. Germline CDR1 reads MNHNS; CDR2 reads SASEGT. Here the CDR3 reads CASSGDPQGTEAFF. In nucleotides, the CDR3 is TGTGCCAGCAGTGGAGATCCACAGGGCACTGAAGCTTTCTTT.

The chain carries TRBV7-2 and TRBJ1-5; 7 bases agree with TRBD1. CDR3 length: 13 residues. CDR1 is SGHTA, CDR2 FQGNSA, per germline. J gave up 15 bases and V 4 bases, and 12 bases lay outside the gene matches. CDR3 coding DNA: TGTGCCAGCAGCTCCGACGGGGACAGTCGGAGGCATTTT. As protein: CASSSDGDSRRHF.